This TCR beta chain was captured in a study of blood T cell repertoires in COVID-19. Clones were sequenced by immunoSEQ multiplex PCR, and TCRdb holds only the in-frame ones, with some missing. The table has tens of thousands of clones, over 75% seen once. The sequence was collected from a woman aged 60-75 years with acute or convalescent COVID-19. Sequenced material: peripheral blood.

The chain's CDR3 is CASSQDRFYEQYF. As DNA, the CDR3 is TGTGCCAGCAGTCAAGACAGGTTCTACGAGCAGTACTTC. The rearrangement joins TRBV28 to TRBJ2-7; TRBD1 is a possible D gene (6 bases). With 5 bases removed from V and 3 bases from J, the gap between germline ends came to 11 bases. This CDR3 contains 13 residues. Germline V gene lookup returns CDR1 MDHEN and CDR2 SYDVKM.